These T cell receptor beta chains were read from a single sample in a study of blood T cell repertoires in COVID-19. Method: immunoSEQ multiplex PCR; TCRdb's copy keeps in-frame clones and lacks some. The sample shows fewer than 250,000 clones, more than 75% of them seen only once. Sequenced input: peripheral blood. The receptors derive from a man aged 55 to 69 with acute or convalescent COVID-19. Both conserved end residues are trimmed from each CDR3. D genes are given only for firm matches. Not all rows give a size; the values are once, few, many and, for expanded clones, a class.

j_call	v_call	clone_size	d_call	cdr3_aa
TRBJ1-4	TRBV5-1	-	-	ASSLGGRVAGEKLF
TRBJ2-5	TRBV5-8	-	TRBD1	ASSDRGRETQY
TRBJ1-1	TRBV9	-	TRBD1	ASSVYTGGGTEAF
TRBJ1-1	TRBV6-1	-	-	ASSEADGLQAF
TRBJ1-6	TRBV5-1	-	TRBD1	ASRIPGQEYNSPLH
TRBJ2-1	TRBV6-2/TRBV6-3	-	TRBD2	ASTPVAGVRNEQF
TRBJ2-1	TRBV3-1/TRBV3-2	-	-	ASSQDRAGKDEQF
TRBJ1-2	TRBV5-1	-	-	ASSSAGVPSRGYT
TRBJ1-5	TRBV21-1	-	-	ASTLGVLRPYSNQPQH
TRBJ2-3	TRBV10-3	-	TRBD2	AISESKVKGLVGTDTQY
TRBJ2-5	TRBV7-2	-	-	ASSLARQETQY
TRBJ1-4	TRBV5-1	-	-	ASSETVTNEKLF
TRBJ1-2	TRBV5-1	-	-	ASAPGGYNYGYT
TRBJ2-2	TRBV10-3	few	TRBD2	AIGPGTISPGELF